What follows describes a single TCR beta chain. Method: immunoSEQ multiplex PCR; TCRdb's copy keeps in-frame clones and lacks some. This sample yields roughly 150,000 clones, of which 76% are seen a single time; about 3.8% belongs to the top ten. The sample is drawn from a study of blood T cell repertoires in COVID-19. Overall study: COVID-19 samples from acute and convalescent phases originated in the United States, Italy and Spain.

Germline CDR1 reads MNHNS; CDR2 reads SASEGT. The V end was cut by 1 base, the J end by 5 bases, with 11 bases between. The length of the CDR3 is 14 residues. Sequenced input: peripheral blood. This TCR was recovered from an elderly woman with acute or convalescent COVID-19. This chain connects TRBV6-1 to TRBJ1-2, with D uncertain. The CDR3, as DNA: TGTGCCAGCAGTGAAGGACTATGGGAGTATGGCTACACCTTC. This gives the protein CASSEGLWEYGYTF.